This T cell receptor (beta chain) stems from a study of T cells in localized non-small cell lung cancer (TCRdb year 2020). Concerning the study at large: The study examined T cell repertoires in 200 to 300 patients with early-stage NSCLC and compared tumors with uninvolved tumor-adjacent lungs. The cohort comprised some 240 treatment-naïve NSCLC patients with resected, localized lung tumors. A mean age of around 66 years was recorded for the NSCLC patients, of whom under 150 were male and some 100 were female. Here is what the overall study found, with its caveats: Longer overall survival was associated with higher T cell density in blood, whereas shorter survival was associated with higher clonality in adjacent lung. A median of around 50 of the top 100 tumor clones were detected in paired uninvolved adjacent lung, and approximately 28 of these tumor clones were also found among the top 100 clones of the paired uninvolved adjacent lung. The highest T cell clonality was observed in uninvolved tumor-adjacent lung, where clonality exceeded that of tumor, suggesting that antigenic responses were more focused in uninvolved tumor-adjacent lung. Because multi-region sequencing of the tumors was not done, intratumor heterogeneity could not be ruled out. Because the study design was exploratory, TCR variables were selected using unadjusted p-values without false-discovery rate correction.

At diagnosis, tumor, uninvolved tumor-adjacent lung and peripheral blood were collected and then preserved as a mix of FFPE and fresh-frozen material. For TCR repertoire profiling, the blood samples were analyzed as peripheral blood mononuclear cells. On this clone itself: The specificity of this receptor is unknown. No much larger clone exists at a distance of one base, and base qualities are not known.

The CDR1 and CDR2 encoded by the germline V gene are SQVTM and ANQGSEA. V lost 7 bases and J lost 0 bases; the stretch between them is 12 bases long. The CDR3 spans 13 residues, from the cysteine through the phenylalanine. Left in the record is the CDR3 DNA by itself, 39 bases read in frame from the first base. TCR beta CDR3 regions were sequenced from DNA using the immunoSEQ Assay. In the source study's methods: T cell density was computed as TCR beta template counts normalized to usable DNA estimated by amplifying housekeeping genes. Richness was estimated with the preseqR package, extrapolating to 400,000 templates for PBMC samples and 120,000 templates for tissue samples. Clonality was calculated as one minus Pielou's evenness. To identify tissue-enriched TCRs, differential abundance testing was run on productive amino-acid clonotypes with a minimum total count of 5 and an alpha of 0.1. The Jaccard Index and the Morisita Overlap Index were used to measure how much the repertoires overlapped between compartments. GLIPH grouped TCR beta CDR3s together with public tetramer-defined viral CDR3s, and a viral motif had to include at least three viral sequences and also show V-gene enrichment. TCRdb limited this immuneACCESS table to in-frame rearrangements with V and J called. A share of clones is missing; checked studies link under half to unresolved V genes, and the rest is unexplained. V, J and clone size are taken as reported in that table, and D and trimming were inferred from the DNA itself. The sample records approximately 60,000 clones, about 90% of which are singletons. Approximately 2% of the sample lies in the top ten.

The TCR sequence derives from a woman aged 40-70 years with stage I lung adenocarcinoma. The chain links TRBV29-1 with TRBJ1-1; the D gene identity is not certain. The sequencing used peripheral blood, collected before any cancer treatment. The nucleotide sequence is TGCAGCGCTAAGGACGGGTTGAACACTGAAGCTTTCTTT. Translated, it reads CSAKDGLNTEAFF. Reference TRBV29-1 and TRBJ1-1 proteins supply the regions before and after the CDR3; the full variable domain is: SAVISQKPSRDICQRGTSLTIQCQVDSQVTMMFWYRQQPGQSLTLIATANQGSEATYESGFVIDKFPISRPNLTFSTLTVSNMSPEDSSIYLCSAKDGLNTEAFFGQGTRLTVV.